Below, 2 T cell receptor beta chains from the same sample are listed, as sequenced in a study of identical twins. One entry per CDR3 protein results from TCRdb running MiXCR on the 5' RACE reads. The data show some 1,600,000 distinct CDR3 sequences, about 32% seen once. The source material was cord blood. The source of these receptors is a newborn girl in good health.

The V and J genes are TRBV12-3 or TRBV12-4 and TRBJ2-5; D gene ambiguous. V was shortened by 4 bases and J by 2 bases, with 11 bases between the two germline ends. The length of the CDR3 is 14 residues. The CDR3 here is CASSSEGRQETQYF. The CDR3 DNA reads TGTGCCAGCAGTTCCGAAGGGCGGCAAGAGACCCAGTACTTC.

The chain joins TRBV24-1 to TRBJ1-5, with TRBD1 matching over 8 bases. The germline V gene has CDR1 KGHDR and CDR2 SFDVKD. There are 15 residues in the CDR3. J was trimmed by 7 bases and V by 3 bases; bases with no gene match: 7. The CDR3 DNA reads as TGTGCCACCAGTGATCCACAGACAGGGGCCCAGCCCCAGCATTTT. Protein product: CATSDPQTGAQPQHF.